This T cell receptor beta chain was recorded in a study of vaccination effects on CD4 cells after COVID-19. Overall study: Antigen-specific CD4+ T cells were expanded (with viral peptide pools) by the ViraFEST assay ahead of sequencing.

Repertoires were generated with immunoSEQ multiplex PCR, while TCRdb's copy carries only in-frame clones and drops some. Of 37,000 or so clones in the sample, more than 65% are singletons; the top ten hold roughly 7.7%. Details on this clone: The antigen is undetermined.

V was pared by 8 bases and J by 0 bases, with 6 bases between. This CDR3 has 11 residues. The germline V gene encodes CDR1 DFQATT and CDR2 SNEGSKA (reference sequence). CD4+ T cells were isolated after about nine days of culture. Participants received two doses of either the BNT162b2 or mRNA-1273 vaccine. The TCR comes from a human donor who received a COVID-19 vaccine. The rearrangement links TRBV20-1 to TRBJ2-3, with D hard to call. The material was CD4+ T cells from PBMCs cultured without peptide, obtained after COVID-19 vaccination. The CDR3 bases are TGCAGTATTAGTAGCACAGATACGCAGTATTTT. This translates into CSISSTDTQYF.